The rows below give T cell receptor beta chains drawn from one sample of a study of T cell responses to AZD1222 COVID-19 vaccine. Sequencing used immunoSEQ multiplex PCR; TCRdb keeps in-frame clones, though not all of them. The profile shows 150,000 or so clones, 85% to 95% of them singletons. The starting material was peripheral blood, obtained on day 0 of AZD1222 vaccination. The receptors stem from an adult in good health. Each CDR3 is given with its conserved first and last residue. Fields, in order: J gene, D gene, clone size, V gene, CDR3 protein, CDR3 DNA. A D gene is named only where the DNA matches it firmly. Size is stated for part of the rows, as once, few or many counts, or as a class when the clone is expanded.

>TRBJ1-5|.|once|TRBV5-6
CASSPQGYSNQPQHF
TGTGCCAGCAGCCCGCAGGGTTATAGCAATCAGCCCCAGCATTTT
>TRBJ2-1|TRBD2|.|TRBV3-1/TRBV3-2
CASSRLAGYNEQFF
TGTGCCAGCAGCCGACTAGCGGGATACAATGAGCAGTTCTTC
>TRBJ2-5|.|.|TRBV2
CASSVREETQYF
TGTGCCAGCAGTGTGAGGGAAGAGACCCAGTACTTC
>TRBJ2-7|TRBD2|.|TRBV3-1/TRBV3-2
CASSFSGGAHEQYF
TGTGCCAGCAGCTTTAGCGGGGGGGCCCACGAGCAGTACTTC
>TRBJ1-2|.|.|TRBV5-8
CASSQGTTTNYGYTF
TGTGCCAGCAGCCAGGGGACAACCACTAACTATGGCTACACCTTC
>TRBJ1-5|.|.|TRBV6-5
CASSRGKPQHF
TGTGCCAGCAGTCGAGGAAAGCCCCAGCATTTT
>TRBJ1-6|TRBD1|.|TRBV27
CASTMAGGFSPLHF
TGTGCCAGCACTATGGCAGGGGGTTTTTCACCCCTCCACTTT
>TRBJ1-1|.|.|TRBV6-1
CASSEVGTEAFF
TGTGCCAGCAGTGAAGTGGGCACTGAAGCTTTCTTT
>TRBJ2-3|TRBD2|.|TRBV5-1
CASSSLAGEDTQYF
TGCGCCAGCAGCTCCCTAGCGGGGGAAGATACGCAGTATTTT
>TRBJ1-2|.|once|TRBV5-1
CASSSQGPPGYGYTF
TGCGCCAGCAGCTCTCAGGGGCCCCCCGGCTATGGCTACACCTTC
>TRBJ1-2|TRBD1|.|TRBV27
CASSFGQGIRYGYTF
TGTGCCAGCAGTTTCGGACAGGGGATTAGATATGGCTACACCTTC
>TRBJ2-1|TRBD2|.|TRBV19
CASSMVPKLAGGSYNEQFF
TGTGCCAGTAGTATGGTCCCCAAACTAGCGGGGGGGTCTTACAATGAGCAGTTCTTC